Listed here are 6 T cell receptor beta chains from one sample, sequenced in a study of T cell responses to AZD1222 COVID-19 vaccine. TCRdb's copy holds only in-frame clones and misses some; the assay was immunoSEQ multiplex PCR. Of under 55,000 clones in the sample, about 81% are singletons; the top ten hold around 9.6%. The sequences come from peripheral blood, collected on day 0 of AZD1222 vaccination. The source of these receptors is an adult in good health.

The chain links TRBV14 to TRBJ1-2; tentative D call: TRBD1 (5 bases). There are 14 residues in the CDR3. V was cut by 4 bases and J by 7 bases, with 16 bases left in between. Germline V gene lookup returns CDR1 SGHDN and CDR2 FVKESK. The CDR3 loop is CASSPQFRGGGYTF. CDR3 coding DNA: TGTGCCAGCAGCCCCCAATTTAGGGGTGGTGGCTACACCTTC.

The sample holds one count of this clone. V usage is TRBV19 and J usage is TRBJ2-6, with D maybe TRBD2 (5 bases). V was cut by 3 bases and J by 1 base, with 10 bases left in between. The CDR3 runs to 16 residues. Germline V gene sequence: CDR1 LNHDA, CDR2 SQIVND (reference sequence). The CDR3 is CASSIPSGSGANVLTF. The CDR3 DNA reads TGTGCCAGTAGTATCCCCTCGGGGTCTGGGGCCAACGTCCTGACTTTC.

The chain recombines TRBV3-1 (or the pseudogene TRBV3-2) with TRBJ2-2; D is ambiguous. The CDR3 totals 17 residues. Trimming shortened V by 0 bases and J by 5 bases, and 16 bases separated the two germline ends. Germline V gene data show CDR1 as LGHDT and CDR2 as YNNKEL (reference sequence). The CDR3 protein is CASSQEYRRLSTGELFF. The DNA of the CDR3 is TGTGCCAGCAGCCAAGAGTACCGGCGATTGAGTACCGGGGAGCTGTTTTTT.

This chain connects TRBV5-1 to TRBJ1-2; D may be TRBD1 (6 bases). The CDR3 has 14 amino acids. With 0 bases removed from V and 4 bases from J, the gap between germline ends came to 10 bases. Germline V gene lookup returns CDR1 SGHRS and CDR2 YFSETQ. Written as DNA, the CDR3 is TGCGCCAGCAGCTTGGAGGCCAGGGGCTATGGCTACACCTTC. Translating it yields CASSLEARGYGYTF.

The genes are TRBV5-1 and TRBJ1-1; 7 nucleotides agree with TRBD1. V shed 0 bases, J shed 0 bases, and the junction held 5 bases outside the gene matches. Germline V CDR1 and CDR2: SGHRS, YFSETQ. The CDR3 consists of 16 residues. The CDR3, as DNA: TGCGCCAGCAGCTTGGAGTTTGGACAGGTGAACACTGAAGCTTTCTTT. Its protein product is CASSLEFGQVNTEAFF.

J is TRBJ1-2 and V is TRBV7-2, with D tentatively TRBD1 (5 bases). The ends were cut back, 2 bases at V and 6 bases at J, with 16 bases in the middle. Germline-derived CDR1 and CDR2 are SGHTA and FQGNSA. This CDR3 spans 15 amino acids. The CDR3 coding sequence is TGTGCCAGCAGCTTAACCACAGGACCCGATCATGGCTACACCTTC. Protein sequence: CASSLTTGPDHGYTF. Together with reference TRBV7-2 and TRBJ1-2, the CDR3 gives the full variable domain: GAGVSQSPSNKVTEKGKDVELRCDPISGHTALYWYRQSLGQGLEFLIYFQGNSAPDKSGLPSDRFSAERTGGSVSTLTIQRTQQEDSAVYLCASSLTTGPDHGYTFGSGTRLTVV.